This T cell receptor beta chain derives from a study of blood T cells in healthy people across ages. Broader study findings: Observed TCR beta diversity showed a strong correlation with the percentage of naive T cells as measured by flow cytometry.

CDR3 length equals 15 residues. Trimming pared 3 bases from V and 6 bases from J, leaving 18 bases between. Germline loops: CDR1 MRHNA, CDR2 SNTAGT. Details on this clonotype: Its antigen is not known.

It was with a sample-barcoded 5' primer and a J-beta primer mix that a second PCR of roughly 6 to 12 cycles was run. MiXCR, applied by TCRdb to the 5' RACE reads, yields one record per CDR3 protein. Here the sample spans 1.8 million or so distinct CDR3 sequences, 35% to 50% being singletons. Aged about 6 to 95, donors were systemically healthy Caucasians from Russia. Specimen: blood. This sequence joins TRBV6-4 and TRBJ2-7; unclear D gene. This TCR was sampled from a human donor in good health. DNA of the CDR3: TGTGCCAGCAGTGAACTTAGGACGGAACCCTCCGAGCAGTACTTC. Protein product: CASSELRTEPSEQYF.